A selection of T cell receptor beta chains follows, all from one sample in a study of cytomegalovirus exposure and HLA in healthy donors. Some clones are missing from TCRdb's copy, which holds only in-frame ones; the method was immunoSEQ multiplex PCR. The data show around 75,000 clones, with about 84% seen just once and about 3.5% held by the top ten. Input material: PBMCs. These receptors were collected from a man aged 35-49 years in good health and CMV-seronegative. Each CDR3 is given with its conserved first and last residue. The D gene is left open where the match is weak. Clone size is shown for a subset of rows, as once, few, many or a class of expanded clone.

>TRBD1|TRBV5-8|TRBJ1-5|12|-
CASSSYRGPQHF
>TRBD1|TRBV6-4|TRBJ2-3|16|-
CASSEGTGGGTDTQYF
>TRBD1|TRBV5-1|TRBJ2-7|15|-
CASSLAQRQGYEQYF
>-|TRBV7-2|TRBJ1-3|13|few
CASSLQGGNTIYF
>TRBD1|TRBV18|TRBJ1-6|15|-
CASTEQGGNNSPLHF
>TRBD2|TRBV4-1|TRBJ2-3|17|-
CASRERVTGGAADTQYF
>-|TRBV27|TRBJ2-7|18|-
CASSLLGVSESSSYEQYF
>TRBD2|TRBV28|TRBJ2-3|17|few
CASSRRLAGAWQDTQYF
>-|TRBV6-5|TRBJ1-3|14|-
CASSTPFSGNTIYF
>TRBD2|TRBV27|TRBJ2-1|18|-
CASSFLGTSRIGNNEQFF
>TRBD1|TRBV5-1|TRBJ1-5|14|-
CASSPGTGNQPQHF
>TRBD1|TRBV2|TRBJ1-1|13|few
CASKGQINTEAFF
>TRBD1|TRBV4-1|TRBJ1-1|17|-
CASSQPGGRQVKHEAFF
>TRBD1|TRBV6-6|TRBJ2-1|15|-
CASSSTTGGYNEQFF
>TRBD2|TRBV5-1|TRBJ2-1|15|-
CASSLDGGGDNEQFF
>TRBD2|TRBV5-4|TRBJ2-7|15|few
CASSFGTSGGYEQYF